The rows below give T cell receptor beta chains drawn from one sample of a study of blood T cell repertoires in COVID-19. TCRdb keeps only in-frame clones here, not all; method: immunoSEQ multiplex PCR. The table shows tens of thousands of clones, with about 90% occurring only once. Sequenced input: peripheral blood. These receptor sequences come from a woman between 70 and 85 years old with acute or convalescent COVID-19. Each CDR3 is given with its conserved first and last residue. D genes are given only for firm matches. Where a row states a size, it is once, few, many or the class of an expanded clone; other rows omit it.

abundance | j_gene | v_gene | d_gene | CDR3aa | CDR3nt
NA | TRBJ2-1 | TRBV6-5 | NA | CASTRTPDTNEQFF | TGTGCCAGCACCCGAACCCCCGACACCAATGAGCAGTTCTTC
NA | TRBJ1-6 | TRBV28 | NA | CASSFVFAGLISSSLALHF | TGTGCCAGCAGTTTTGTTTTCGCAGGCTTGATTTCCTCTTCACTGGCCCTCCACTTT
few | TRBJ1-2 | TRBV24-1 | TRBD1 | CATSGRRKDRNYGYTF | TGTGCCACCAGTGGCAGAAGGAAGGACAGGAACTATGGCTACACCTTC
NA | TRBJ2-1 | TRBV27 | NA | CASSLGANSYNEQFF | TGTGCCAGCAGTTTGGGGGCTAACTCCTACAATGAGCAGTTCTTC
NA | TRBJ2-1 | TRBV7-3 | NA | CASSLEGTPQFF | TGTGCCAGCAGCTTAGAAGGGACACCTCAGTTCTTC
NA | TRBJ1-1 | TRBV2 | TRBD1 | CASTDRDTEAFF | TGTGCCAGCACGGACAGGGACACTGAAGCTTTCTTT
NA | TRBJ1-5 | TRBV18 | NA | CASSPRGGNQPQHF | TGTGCCAGCTCACCCCGGGGGGGCAATCAGCCCCAGCATTTT
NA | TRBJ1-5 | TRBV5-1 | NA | CASSLYFWSDRSYSNQPQHF | TGCGCCAGCAGCTTGTATTTTTGGTCCGACAGGAGTTATAGCAATCAGCCCCAGCATTTT
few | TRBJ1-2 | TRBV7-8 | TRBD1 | CASSGQGAPAGYTF | TGTGCCAGCAGCGGGCAGGGGGCCCCCGCGGGCTACACCTTC
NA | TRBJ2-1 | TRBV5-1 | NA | CASSSGLTPKRDNEQFF | TGCGCCAGCAGCTCCGGACTAACGCCGAAAAGGGACAATGAGCAGTTCTTC
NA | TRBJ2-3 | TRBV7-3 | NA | CASSSPNTDTQYF | TGTGCCAGCAGCTCACCTAACACAGATACGCAGTATTTT
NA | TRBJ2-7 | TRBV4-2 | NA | CASSLHSDIGFEQYF | TGTGCCAGCAGCCTACACTCGGACATAGGATTCGAGCAGTACTTC
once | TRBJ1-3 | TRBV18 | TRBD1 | CASSPPGTASSGNTIYF | TGTGCCAGCTCACCACCCGGGACAGCAAGCTCTGGAAACACCATATATTTT
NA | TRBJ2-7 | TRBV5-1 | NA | CASSPAGWGNSNEQYF | TGCGCCAGCAGCCCAGCCGGGTGGGGCAATTCGAACGAGCAGTACTTC
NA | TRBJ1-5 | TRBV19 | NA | CASSTGDSSNQPQHF | TGTGCCAGTAGTACCGGAGACAGCAGCAATCAGCCCCAGCATTTT
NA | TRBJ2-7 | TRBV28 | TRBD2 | CASSYGGSGYEQYF | TGTGCCAGCAGTTACGGGGGGTCGGGCTACGAGCAGTACTTC
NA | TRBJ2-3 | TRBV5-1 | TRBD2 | CASSKGRGLAGEKDTQYF | TGCGCCAGCAGCAAGGGGAGAGGACTAGCGGGGGAGAAAGATACGCAGTATTTT
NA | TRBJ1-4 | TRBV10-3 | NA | CAISGHGQNEKLFF | TGTGCCATCAGTGGGCACGGACAGAACGAAAAACTGTTTTTT
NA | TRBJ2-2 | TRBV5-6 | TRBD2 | CASTGTSGRANTGELFF | TGTGCCAGCACGGGGACTAGCGGGAGGGCGAACACCGGGGAGCTGTTTTTT
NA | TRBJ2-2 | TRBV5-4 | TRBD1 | CASSPPGQGARTGELFF | TGTGCCAGCAGCCCGCCCGGCCAGGGGGCGCGCACCGGGGAGCTGTTTTTT
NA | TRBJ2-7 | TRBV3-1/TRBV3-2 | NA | CASSRARTEAYEQYF | TGTGCCAGCAGCCGAGCCCGGACAGAAGCCTACGAGCAGTACTTC
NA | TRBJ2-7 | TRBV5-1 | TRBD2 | CASSLFSGASYEQYF | TGCGCCAGCAGCTTGTTTAGCGGGGCCTCCTACGAGCAGTACTTC
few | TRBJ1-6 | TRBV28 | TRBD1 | CASSTGQGNSPLHF | TGTGCCAGCAGTACGGGACAGGGGAATTCACCCCTCCACTTT
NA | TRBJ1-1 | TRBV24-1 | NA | CATSDGRENTEAFF | TGTGCCACCAGTGATGGCAGGGAGAACACTGAAGCTTTCTTT
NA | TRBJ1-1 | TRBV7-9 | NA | CASSIDMNTEAFF | TGTGCCAGCAGCATCGACATGAACACTGAAGCTTTCTTT
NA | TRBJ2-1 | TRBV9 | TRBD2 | CASGGGGANEQFF | TGTGCCAGCGGCGGCGGGGGGGCCAATGAGCAGTTCTTC
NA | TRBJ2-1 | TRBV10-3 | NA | CAISESPPGLFSYNEQFF | TGTGCCATCAGTGAGTCGCCCCCGGGGTTGTTCTCCTACAATGAGCAGTTCTTC
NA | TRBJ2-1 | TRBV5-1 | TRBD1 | CASSFGDRDYNEQFF | TGCGCCAGCAGCTTCGGGGACAGGGACTACAATGAGCAGTTCTTC
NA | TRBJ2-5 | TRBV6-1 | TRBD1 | CASSEGGTGTQETQYF | TGTGCCAGCAGTGAAGGGGGGACAGGCACACAAGAGACCCAGTACTTC
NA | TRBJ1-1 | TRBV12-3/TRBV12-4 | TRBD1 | CASSTTGGVAFF | TGTGCCAGCAGCACCACAGGGGGCGTAGCTTTCTTT
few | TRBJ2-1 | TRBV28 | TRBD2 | CASSRLAGVNEQFF | TGTGCCAGCAGTAGACTAGCGGGAGTTAATGAGCAGTTCTTC
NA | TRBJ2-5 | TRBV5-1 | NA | CASSLVGQGKETQYF | TGCGCCAGCAGCTTGGTAGGCCAGGGCAAAGAGACCCAGTACTTC
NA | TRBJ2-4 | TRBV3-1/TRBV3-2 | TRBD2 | CASSAFSGGAKNIQYF | TGTGCCAGCAGCGCCTTTAGCGGGGGGGCCAAAAACATTCAGTACTTC
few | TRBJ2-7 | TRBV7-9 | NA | CASSFLTAYEQYF | TGTGCCAGCAGCTTTTTGACAGCCTACGAGCAGTACTTC
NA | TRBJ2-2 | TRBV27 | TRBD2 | CASSWGVAGYGELFF | TGTGCCAGCAGTTGGGGGGTAGCGGGATACGGGGAGCTGTTTTTT
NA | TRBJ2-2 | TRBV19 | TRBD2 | CASSIRTSGRSRTGELFF | TGTGCCAGTAGTATAAGGACTAGCGGGAGGTCAAGGACCGGGGAGCTGTTTTTT
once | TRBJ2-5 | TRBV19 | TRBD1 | CASSTGQRLEETQYF | TGTGCCAGTAGTACGGGACAGCGTTTGGAAGAGACCCAGTACTTC
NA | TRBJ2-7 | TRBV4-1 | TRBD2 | CASSQDPGGNYEQYF | TGCGCCAGCAGCCAAGATCCCGGGGGGAATTACGAGCAGTACTTC
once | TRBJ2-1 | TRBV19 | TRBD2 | CASRQTSGSLSYNEQFF | TGTGCCAGTAGGCAAACTAGCGGGAGTTTATCCTACAATGAGCAGTTCTTC
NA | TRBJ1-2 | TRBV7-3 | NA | CASSLLGGSGYTF | TGTGCCAGCAGCTTATTAGGGGGAAGTGGCTACACCTTC
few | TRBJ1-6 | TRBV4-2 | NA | CASSQEAGSGSPLHF | TGTGCCAGCAGCCAAGAAGCAGGGTCGGGTTCACCCCTCCACTTT
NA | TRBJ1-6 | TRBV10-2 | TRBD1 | CASQDPRGRAGSPLHF | TGCGCCAGCCAGGACCCCAGGGGGCGCGCAGGATCACCCCTCCACTTT
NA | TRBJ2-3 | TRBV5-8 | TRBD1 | CASSLDGTGLDTQYF | TGTGCCAGCAGCTTGGATGGGACAGGCCTCGATACGCAGTATTTT
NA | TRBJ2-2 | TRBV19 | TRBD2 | CASAYPREGLDTGELFF | TGTGCCAGTGCTTACCCGCGGGAGGGCCTCGACACCGGGGAGCTGTTTTTT
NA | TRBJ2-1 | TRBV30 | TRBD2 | CAWSPRGSGSGNEQFF | TGTGCCTGGAGTCCCCGGGGAAGCGGGAGTGGTAATGAGCAGTTCTTC
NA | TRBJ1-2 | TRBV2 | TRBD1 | CASGKQGARYGYTF | TGTGCCAGTGGTAAACAGGGGGCCCGCTATGGCTACACCTTC
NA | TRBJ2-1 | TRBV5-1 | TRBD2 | CASSLTSGETSYNEQFF | TGCGCCAGCAGCTTGACTAGCGGGGAAACTTCCTACAATGAGCAGTTCTTC
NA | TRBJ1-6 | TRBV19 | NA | CASRIQGDSPLHF | TGTGCCAGTCGGATCCAGGGTGATTCACCCCTCCACTTT
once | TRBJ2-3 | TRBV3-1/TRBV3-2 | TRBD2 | CASSHVPAGETDTQYF | TGTGCCAGCAGCCATGTTCCAGCGGGGGAAACAGATACGCAGTATTTT
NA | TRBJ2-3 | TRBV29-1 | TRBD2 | CSVTLAGGSDTQYF | TGCAGCGTAACCCTAGCGGGGGGGTCAGATACGCAGTATTTT
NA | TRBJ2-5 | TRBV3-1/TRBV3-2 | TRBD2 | CASSNGGTSGNYQETQYF | TGTGCCAGCAGCAACGGGGGAACTAGCGGGAACTACCAAGAGACCCAGTACTTC